This TCR beta chain was retrieved from a study of identical twins. This clonotype was seen at least ten times. The antigen is undetermined. Template switching created a universal primer site, and the cDNA included unique molecular identifiers. From the 5' RACE reads, TCRdb called clonotypes with MiXCR, one entry per CDR3 protein. The sample lists approximately 280,000 distinct CDR3 sequences; about 8% were seen once. Findings and limits, study-wide: Out-of-frame sharing of TCR alpha in monozygotic twins was underestimated by models. Cord blood's abundant beta clonotypes had fewer insertions, unlike memory repertoires.

The CDR3 sequence is 16 residues long. V gave up 5 bases and J gave up 4 bases; unmatched junction bases: 11. Germline lookup yields CDR1 MNHEY and CDR2 SVGEGT. This same sample was also taken into another study, of yellow fever vaccine responses in identical twins.

The sequenced material came from memory (CD45RO+) T cells sorted from blood. The V call is TRBV6-2 or TRBV6-3, the J call TRBJ2-1, with 7 bases identical to TRBD2. The TCR sequence derives from a woman aged 18-29 years in good health. CDR3 nucleotide sequence: TGTGCCAGCAGTACCCTTTTTCGGGGGGAGTACAATGAGCAGTTCTTC. Amino acids: CASSTLFRGEYNEQFF.